The next 16 T cell receptor beta chains were all read from a single sample in a study of blood T cell repertoires in COVID-19 (dated by TCRdb to 2020 to 2021). Libraries were prepared through the immunoSEQ multiplex PCR assay. Imported from immuneACCESS, the table was reduced by TCRdb to in-frame sequences with V and J called. These copies leave out some clones; in studies compared against another copy, an unresolved V gene accounts for under half, and the cause of the remainder is not known. The sample has about 150,000 clones on record, about 83% of them singletons. More than 5% of the sample is in the top ten clones. Sequences were obtained from peripheral blood. The source is a human donor in a cohort sampled during active COVID-19.

The chain employs TRBV3-1 (or the pseudogene TRBV3-2) and TRBJ2-7; 12 bases map to TRBD1. This CDR3 is built from 16 residues. Germline loops: CDR1 LGHDT, CDR2 YNNKEL (reference sequence). V lost 1 base to trimming and J lost 7 bases; unmatched junction nucleotides: 8. The CDR3: CASSQGPGQGAYEQYF. DNA for the CDR3: TGTGCCAGCAGCCAAGGACCGGGACAGGGGGCGTATGAGCAGTACTTC.

V is TRBV27 and J is TRBJ2-7; 8 nucleotides line up with TRBD2. V lost 1 base and J lost 3; bases outside the gene matches: 2. The CDR3 runs to 14 residues. Germline CDR1 and CDR2: MNHEY and SMNVEV (reference sequence). CDR3 loop: CASSLFGGGYEQYF. Written as DNA, the CDR3 is TGTGCCAGCAGTTTATTCGGGGGGGGCTACGAGCAGTACTTC.

This chain links TRBV14 with TRBJ2-2; D is possibly TRBD2 (6 bases). This CDR3 contains 17 residues. Germline V gene lookup returns CDR1 SGHDN and CDR2 FVKESK. V was shortened by 0 bases and J by 7 bases, with 18 bases between the two germline ends. This CDR3 reads CASSQDRETEGFGELFF. The CDR3 nucleotides read TGTGCCAGCAGCCAAGATCGGGAGACGGAAGGGTTCGGGGAGCTGTTTTTT.

The chain uses TRBV11-1 and TRBJ2-3, with D unresolved. Germline V gene data show CDR1 as SGHAT and CDR2 as FQDESV (reference sequence). V was cut by 5 bases and J by 0 bases, with 6 bases left in between. The CDR3 contains 13 residues. CDR3 protein: CASSATSTDTQYF. The CDR3 DNA sequence: TGTGCCAGCAGCGCAACTAGCACAGATACGCAGTATTTT.

This chain joins TRBV5-6 and TRBJ1-5; D is ambiguous. V lost 0 bases to trimming and J lost 4 bases, with 5 bases between them. This CDR3 has 13 amino acids. From germline, CDR1 is SGHDT and CDR2 YYEEEE. In nucleotides, the CDR3 is TGTGCCAGCAGCTTGGCCGGGAATCAGCCCCAGCATTTT. Amino acid sequence: CASSLAGNQPQHF.

This clone was observed a handful of times. The chain is built from TRBV2 and TRBJ2-5; D unresolved. The length of the CDR3 is 12 residues. Germline loops: CDR1 SNHLY, CDR2 FYNNEI. Trimming stripped 10 bases from V and 1 base from J, with 10 bases between. CDR3 region: CATTTGQETQYF. In DNA, the CDR3 is TGTGCCACTACGACTGGCCAAGAGACCCAGTACTTC.

The chain is built from TRBV10-3 and TRBJ2-7; D is possibly TRBD1 (7 bases). The germline gives CDR1 ENHRY, CDR2 SYGVKD. The CDR3 is 13 amino acids. Deletions cut 8 bases from V and 2 bases from J, with 13 bases between. For the CDR3, the DNA is TGTGCCATCGGGGCAGGGGGGCCCTACGAGCAGTACTTC. Translated: CAIGAGGPYEQYF.

J is TRBJ1-1 and V is TRBV9; tentatively, D is TRBD1 (6 bases). The V gene lost 1 base and the J gene lost 1 base, with 8 bases spanning the gap. The CDR3 runs to 14 residues. Germline CDR1 reads SGDLS; CDR2 reads YYNGEE. CDR3 DNA sequence: TGTGCCAGCAGCGTATCGGGACAGAACACTGAAGCTTTCTTT. It encodes CASSVSGQNTEAFF.

The gene calls are TRBV5-4 and TRBJ1-2; 8 bases are a match to TRBD1. With 4 bases clipped from V and 7 bases from J, the junction kept 9 bases outside the gene matches. Per the germline V gene, CDR1 is SGHNT and CDR2 is YYREEE (reference sequence). This CDR3 contains 14 residues. The CDR3 bases are TGTGCCAGCAGCCTGCAGGGGGCTGTAGGTGGCTACACCTTC. Its protein product is CASSLQGAVGGYTF.

The V and J genes are TRBV30 and TRBJ1-2; 7 bases agree with TRBD1. With 2 bases clipped from V and 6 bases from J, the junction kept 6 bases outside the gene matches. Germline V gene sequence: CDR1 GTSNPN, CDR2 SVGIG (reference sequence). The CDR3 consists of 13 residues. CDR3 in DNA: TGTGCCTGGAGTCATCGTCAGGGGGATGGCTACACCTTC. It yields the protein CAWSHRQGDGYTF.

The chain carries TRBV24-1 and TRBJ2-5; TRBD2 is a possible D gene (6 bases). Germline V gene sequence: CDR1 KGHDR, CDR2 SFDVKD. V was clipped by 4 bases and J by 10 bases, with 9 bases between them. This CDR3 spans 11 amino acids. The CDR3, as DNA: TGTGCCACCAGTGACCGGGGGAGCCAGTACTTC. Amino acids: CATSDRGSQYF.

The chain uses TRBV4-3 and TRBJ2-1, with TRBD2 matching 8 bases. The germline gives CDR1 LGHNA, CDR2 YSLEER. V dropped 3 bases and J dropped 3; count of bases not matched to a gene: 4. The CDR3 is 15 residues long. The DNA for the CDR3 is TGCGCCAGCAGCCAGCCGGGGGGGTACTACAATGAGCAGTTCTTC. This gives the protein CASSQPGGYYNEQFF.

The chain carries TRBV13 and TRBJ2-1; TRBD1 agrees at 9 bases. Trimming took 5 bases from V and 3 from J; bases not matched to a gene: 11. This CDR3 comprises 17 residues. Per germline, CDR1 PRHDT and CDR2 FYEKMQ (reference sequence). CDR3 amino acids: CASSTSEGTGYYNEQFF. CDR3 coding DNA: TGTGCCAGCAGCACCAGTGAGGGGACAGGGTACTACAATGAGCAGTTCTTC.

V usage is TRBV28 and J usage is TRBJ1-1, with TRBD1 identical over 7 bases. V shed 2 bases and J 3 bases; nucleotides not matched to a gene: 15. The germline V gene has CDR1 MDHEN and CDR2 SYDVKM. The CDR3 has 18 residues. DNA of the CDR3: TGTGCCAGCAGTTTACCGAGTCTGGGACAGACCCTCTACACTGAAGCTTTCTTT. Translating gives CASSLPSLGQTLYTEAFF. The complete variable domain, with remaining parts taken from reference TRBV28 and TRBJ1-1, reads DVKVTQSSRYLVKRTGEKVFLECVQDMDHENMFWYRQDPGLGLRLIYFSYDVKMKEKGDIPEGYSVSREKKERFSLILESASTNQTSMYLCASSLPSLGQTLYTEAFFGQGTRLTVV.

The rearrangement joins TRBV10-3 to TRBJ2-2, with TRBD2 as a possible D gene (6 bases). Germline V CDR1 and CDR2: ENHRY, SYGVKD. This CDR3 has 16 residues. V was clipped by 4 bases and J by 5 bases, with 17 bases between them. The CDR3 spells CAISGLAAQGTGELFF. DNA for the CDR3: TGTGCCATCAGTGGCTTAGCGGCGCAAGGAACCGGGGAGCTGTTTTTT.

The rearrangement joins TRBV28 to TRBJ2-7; TRBD2 might be the D (5 bases). CDR3 length: 13 residues. Deletions cut 4 bases from V and 7 bases from J, with 14 bases between. Germline V gives CDR1 MDHEN, CDR2 SYDVKM. CDR3 in DNA: TGTGCCAGCAGTTCCGGGCCCGGGGTGGAGCAGTACTTC. The encoded protein is CASSSGPGVEQYF.